These 5 T cell receptor beta chains were all obtained from the same sample, sequenced in a study of molecular identifiers for immune sequencing clone quantification. TCRdb recomputed calls from the PCR reads with MiXCR, one row per CDR3 protein. This table holds around 480,000 distinct CDR3 sequences, 20% to 25% found once. Sequencing was carried out using naive CD8+ T cells from blood, with Jurkat cell RNA spiked in. Subset described: FACS-sorted CD8+CD4-CCR7+CD45RA+ naive T cells. The receptors derive from a human donor in good health. Some libraries in this study had Jurkat cell RNA spiked in.

This clonotype was detected ten times or more. The chain is built from TRBV6-6 and TRBJ2-1; D is perhaps TRBD2 (6 bases). The CDR3 extends over 15 amino acids. Germline lookup yields CDR1 MNHNY and CDR2 SVGAGI (reference sequence). Trimming stripped 10 bases from V and 7 bases from J, with 23 bases between. CDR3 residues: CATIPLPLAPNEQFF. CDR3 nucleotides: TGTGCCACCATACCCCTCCCCCTAGCGCCTAATGAGCAGTTCTTC.

In its sample, this clonotype was seen a few times. The chain is built from TRBV10-2 and TRBJ2-5, with D perhaps matching TRBD1 or TRBD2 (5 bases each). Germline CDR1 WSHSY, CDR2 SAAADI. The CDR3 spans 14 residues. The ends were cut back, 3 bases at V and 0 bases at J, with 8 bases in the middle. This CDR3 is CASSEWGYQETQYF. The CDR3 nucleotides read TGCGCCAGCAGTGAATGGGGGTACCAAGAGACCCAGTACTTC.

The chain couples TRBV7-9 to TRBJ2-3; possible D gene TRBD2, 7 bases. Trimming removed 6 bases at V and 0 bases at J, with 16 bases between. The CDR3 consists of 16 residues. Germline V gene sequence: CDR1 SEHNR, CDR2 FQNEAQ (reference sequence). CDR3 amino acids: CASSTIRGGSTDTQYF. The CDR3 DNA is TGTGCCAGCAGTACCATTAGGGGGGGAAGCACAGATACGCAGTATTTT.

This clonotype was counted at least ten times. V and J are TRBV28 and TRBJ2-7; a possible D gene is TRBD1 (6 bases). Looked up from germline, CDR1 is MDHEN and CDR2 is SYDVKM. The CDR3 sequence is 14 residues long. V was trimmed by 6 bases and J by 2 bases, leaving 14 bases between them. CDR3 amino acids: CASRGWDTAYEQYF. CDR3 in DNA: TGTGCCAGCAGGGGATGGGACACGGCCTACGAGCAGTACTTC.

This clonotype appeared a single time. The CDR3 carries no conserved terminal phenylalanine or tryptophan, so it likely arises from a read error. The V and J genes are TRBV5-6 and TRBJ1-4, with a possible D match to TRBD1 (5 bases). The V and J ends lost 2 bases and 4 bases respectively, with 15 bases between them. The CDR3 length is 16 residues. Germline assignment: CDR1 SGHDT and CDR2 YYEEEE. In DNA form, the CDR3 reads TGTGCCAGCAGCTTCGGTTTGGCAGGGTTTAATGAAAAACTGTTTTCT. It specifies CASSFGLAGFNEKLFS.